The entry below gives a single T cell receptor (beta chain) sequence along with its context. The data originate from a study of blood T cell repertoires in COVID-19. For the study at large: Sites across the United States, Italy and Spain contributed samples from acute and convalescent COVID-19. Nucleic acid was either cDNA or gDNA, and it came from T cells, B-cell-depleted T cells, or PBMCs.

The germline gives CDR1 WSHSY, CDR2 SAAADI. The CDR3 runs 14 residues. V lost 4 bases and J 5 bases, leaving 15 bases between the germline ends. Using immunoSEQ multiplex PCR, the repertoire was profiled, and TCRdb retains in-frame clones only, with some absent. Seen here are about 260,000 clones, approximately 86% observed once, and the top ten hold over 1.5%. Sequencing used peripheral blood. The receptor was isolated from a man younger than 45 with active or convalescent COVID-19. The chain combines TRBV10-2 with TRBJ2-7; maybe TRBD2 (5 bases). Written as DNA, the CDR3 is TGCGCCAGCAGTGCCCGGAAACTAGACAACGAGCAGTACTTC. This translates into CASSARKLDNEQYF.